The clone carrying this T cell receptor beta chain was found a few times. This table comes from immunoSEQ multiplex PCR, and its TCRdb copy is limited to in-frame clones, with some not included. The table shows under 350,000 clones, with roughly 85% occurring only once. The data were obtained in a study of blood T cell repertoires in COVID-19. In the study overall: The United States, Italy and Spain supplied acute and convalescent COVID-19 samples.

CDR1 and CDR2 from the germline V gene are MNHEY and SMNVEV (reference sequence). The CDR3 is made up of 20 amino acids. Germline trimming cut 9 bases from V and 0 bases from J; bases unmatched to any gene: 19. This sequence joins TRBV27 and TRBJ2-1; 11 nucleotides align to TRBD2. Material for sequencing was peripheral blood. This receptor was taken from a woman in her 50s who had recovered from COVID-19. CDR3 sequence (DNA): TGTGCCAGTCCGACCACTAGCGGGGGCCCTTTAATGAGCTCCTACAATGAGCAGTTCTTC. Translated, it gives CASPTTSGGPLMSSYNEQFF.